This TCR beta chain was obtained from a study of T cell repertoires in cytomegalovirus infection. Study details: Both a matching HLA type and CMV infection were indicated by public TCR beta signatures.

About this clonotype: The antigen is undetermined.

Findings and caveats of the study: CMV-specific TCR beta clonotypes restricted by HLA-C dominated the ex vivo response. CMV carriers with the relevant HLA were identified by cumulative public TCR beta family frequency.

In TCRdb, the reads were re-called with MiXCR into one record per CDR3 protein. The sample holds 500,000 to 600,000 distinct CDR3 sequences, approximately 15% seen once. Trimming at V came to 6 bases and at J to 9 bases, leaving 8 bases not matched to a gene. The CDR3 loop spans 13 amino acids. Germline V lookup: CDR1 SQVTM, CDR2 ANQGSEA. The source is a human donor in good health (CMV status not recorded). Some clones in this sample may be carry-over from other donors' samples. The sample taken for sequencing was CD8+ T cells from PBMCs. The V and J genes are TRBV29-1 and TRBJ1-6, with 7 bases identical to TRBD1. CDR3 bases: TGCAGCGTGGGAGACAGGGCCGGTTCACCCCTCCACTTT. Translation: CSVGDRAGSPLHF.